These 22 T cell receptor beta chains were all obtained from the same sample, sequenced in a study of technical replicates of blood from several donors. Only in-frame clones appear in the TCRdb table, and some are missing; sequencing was by immunoSEQ multiplex PCR. The data show nearly 90,000 clones, more than 85% seen once. Sequenced: T cells isolated from PBMCs. These receptors came from a human donor in good health.

V usage is TRBV30 and J usage is TRBJ2-6, with no clear D. Trimming stripped 2 bases from V and 8 bases from J, with 7 bases between. The CDR3 is 12 residues long. The germline V gene has CDR1 GTSNPN and CDR2 SVGIG (reference sequence). The CDR3 DNA is TGTGCCTGGAGTTTACAGACCAACGTCCTGACTTTC. Translation: CAWSLQTNVLTF.

The chain employs TRBV27 and TRBJ2-7; 11 bases agree with TRBD1. The germline V gene has CDR1 MNHEY and CDR2 SMNVEV (reference sequence). Germline trimming cut 6 bases from V and 1 base from J; bases unmatched to any gene: 2. This CDR3 is 14 amino acids long. CDR3 nucleotide sequence: TGTGCCAGCAGCAGGGACAGGGGGTCCTACGAGCAGTACTTC. This translates into CASSRDRGSYEQYF.

The CDR3 DNA is TGTGCCAGCAGCAGGGCCGGACAGGGGGCGGCCCAGTACTTC. Protein product: CASSRAGQGAAQYF. The V gene is TRBV7-6, the J gene TRBJ2-5; 11 positions match TRBD1. The CDR3 is 14 amino acids. Losses at the gene ends were 5 bases for V and 9 bases for J; bases not matched to a gene: 8. Germline V CDR1 and CDR2: SGHVS, FNYEAQ.

This clone was seen only once. J is TRBJ2-1 and V is TRBV19, with TRBD2 identical over 7 bases. The CDR3 length is 16 residues. Trimming removed 5 bases from V and 6 bases from J; junction bases left unmatched: 13. Germline V gene lookup returns CDR1 LNHDA and CDR2 SQIVND (reference sequence). CDR3 amino acids: CASSPVFAGEVNEQFF. CDR3 DNA: TGTGCCAGTAGTCCAGTCTTCGCGGGGGAGGTCAATGAGCAGTTCTTC.

The V gene is TRBV7-2, the J gene TRBJ2-5; 7 bases agree with TRBD2. The CDR3 covers 13 residues. Germline CDR1 is SGHTA and CDR2 is FQGNSA. Trimming at V came to 5 bases and at J to 7 bases, leaving 7 bases not matched to a gene. CDR3: CASSNPSGRTQYF. The DNA for the CDR3 is TGTGCCAGCAGCAACCCTAGCGGACGGACCCAGTACTTC.

The chain carries TRBV4-3 and TRBJ2-2, with 7 positions matching TRBD1. The germline V gene has CDR1 LGHNA and CDR2 YSLEER. Unmatched junction bases numbered 8, after V lost 4 bases and J lost 6 bases. This CDR3 comprises 15 residues. CDR3 DNA: TGCGCCAGCAGCCCTGGGGACAGCGTAGCCGGGGAGCTGTTTTTT. This sequence encodes CASSPGDSVAGELFF.

The V and J genes are TRBV7-7 and TRBJ2-5; 7 bases are a match to TRBD1. The CDR3 is 15 residues long. Looked up from germline, CDR1 is SSHAT and CDR2 is FNYEAQ (reference sequence). The junction had 7 bases not matched to a gene; V was cut back by 5 bases and J by 1 base. Here the CDR3 reads CASSVIGTVQETQYF. The CDR3 DNA sequence: TGTGCCAGCAGCGTGATTGGGACAGTCCAAGAGACCCAGTACTTC.

The count of this clone is one. The V and J genes are TRBV30 and TRBJ2-5, with 7 bases fitting TRBD2. Germline assignment: CDR1 GTSNPN and CDR2 SVGIG (reference sequence). This CDR3 has 20 residues. Trimming removed 3 bases from V and 0 bases from J; junction bases left unmatched: 22. Here the CDR3 reads CAWRYLERRERIFYQETQYF. The CDR3 coding sequence is TGTGCCTGGAGGTATTTGGAAAGGCGGGAGAGAATCTTCTACCAAGAGACCCAGTACTTC.

This clone is a singleton in its sample. The chain uses TRBV29-1 and TRBJ1-5; the match to TRBD1 covers 7 bases. This CDR3 region has 13 residues. Germline CDR1 reads SQVTM; CDR2 reads ANQGSEA. With V trimmed by 6 bases and J by 0 bases, 2 bases remained unmatched. The CDR3 loop reads CSVGTDSNQPQHF. CDR3 nucleotide sequence: TGCAGCGTCGGGACAGATAGCAATCAGCCCCAGCATTTT.

The chain joins TRBV2 to TRBJ1-5; possible D gene TRBD1, 5 bases. In germline, CDR1 is SNHLY, CDR2 FYNNEI. Trimming removed 2 bases from V and 4 bases from J, with 9 bases in between. This CDR3 spans 14 amino acids. CDR3 sequence (DNA): TGTGCCAGCAGTGAATATCCAGGGAATCAGCCCCAGCATTTT. Protein product: CASSEYPGNQPQHF. The whole variable domain, remainder taken from reference TRBV2 and TRBJ1-5, is EPEVTQTPSHQVTQMGQEVILRCVPISNHLYFYWYRQILGQKVEFLVSFYNNEISEKSEIFDDQFSVERPDGSNFTLKIRSTKLEDSAMYFCASSEYPGNQPQHFGDGTRLSIL.

The J gene is TRBJ1-2, the V gene TRBV15; no clear D gene. CDR1 is LNHNV, CDR2 YYDKDF, per germline (reference sequence). This CDR3 has 13 amino acids. Trimming took 1 base from V and 8 from J, leaving 11 bases between them. The CDR3 here is CATSRVIGEGYTF. The DNA of the CDR3 is TGTGCCACCAGCAGAGTAATCGGGGAGGGCTACACCTTC.

The chain has TRBV19 and TRBJ1-1, with D maybe TRBD1 (5 bases). This CDR3 has 16 residues. Germline assignment: CDR1 LNHDA and CDR2 SQIVND (reference sequence). The V gene lost 7 bases and the J gene lost 0 bases, with 18 bases spanning the gap. The CDR3 protein is CASKEGIPNLNTEAFF. Here the CDR3 DNA reads TGTGCCAGTAAGGAGGGGATACCTAACTTGAACACTGAAGCTTTCTTT.

This clone was detected only once. The chain is built from TRBV7-6 and TRBJ2-6, with D perhaps TRBD2 (5 bases). This CDR3 is built from 15 residues. V was shortened by 8 bases and J by 2 bases, with 13 bases between the two germline ends. Germline CDR1 SGHVS, CDR2 FNYEAQ. CDR3 coding DNA: TGTGCCAGCGCGCCGGCGGGCACTGGGGCCAACGTCCTGACTTTC. It codes for CASAPAGTGANVLTF.

J is TRBJ2-7 and V is TRBV19, with D possibly matching TRBD1 (6 bases). CDR3 length: 14 residues. Germline CDR1 reads LNHDA; CDR2 reads SQIVND (reference sequence). Trimming took off 3 bases at V and 4 bases at J, with 13 bases between the two ends. CDR3: CASSIRTESYEQYF. The CDR3 bases are TGTGCCAGTAGTATCCGGACAGAGAGTTACGAGCAGTACTTC. Looking up the rest from reference TRBV19 and TRBJ2-7 gives the full variable domain: DGGITQSPKYLFRKEGQNVTLSCEQNLNHDAMYWYRQDPGQGLRLIYYSQIVNDFQKGDIAEGYSVSREKKESFPLTVTSAQKNPTAFYLCASSIRTESYEQYFGPGTRLTVT.

The chain links TRBV9 to TRBJ2-7; 10 bases map to TRBD2. V shed 0 bases and J 4 bases; nucleotides not matched to a gene: 4. CDR1 and CDR2 from the germline V gene are SGDLS and YYNGEE. The CDR3 extends over 15 amino acids. Here the CDR3 DNA reads TGTGCCAGCAGCGTAGCTAGCGGGAGTGGATACGAGCAGTACTTC. Protein product: CASSVASGSGYEQYF.

The chain carries TRBV6-1 and TRBJ2-5, with 9 bases lining up with TRBD1. CDR3 length: 14 amino acids. Germline lookup yields CDR1 MNHNS and CDR2 SASEGT. Germline trimming cut 2 bases from V and 6 bases from J; bases unmatched to any gene: 4. CDR3 in amino acids: CASSETGGIQTQYF. The CDR3 DNA reads TGTGCCAGCAGTGAAACAGGGGGCATTCAGACCCAGTACTTC.

The rearrangement uses TRBV5-6 and TRBJ2-7, with D possibly being TRBD2 (5 bases). This CDR3 is 13 amino acids long. Germline V CDR1 and CDR2: SGHDT, YYEEEE. Trimming left V 3 bases short and J 3 bases short, with 10 bases between. In DNA form, the CDR3 reads TGTGCCAGCAGCTCCGACGGGGACTACGAGCAGTACTTC. It specifies CASSSDGDYEQYF.

This clone was counted between two and nine times. The chain joins TRBV19 to TRBJ1-2, with 9 bases matching TRBD1. V dropped 6 bases and J dropped 6; count of bases not matched to a gene: 5. In germline, CDR1 is LNHDA, CDR2 SQIVND (reference sequence). The CDR3 has 13 residues. The CDR3 DNA reads TGTGCCAGTAGCCCGGGACAGGGACATGGCTACACCTTC. Translated, it gives CASSPGQGHGYTF.

V and J are TRBV10-3 and TRBJ2-1; 8 bases align to TRBD2. V trimming: 8 bases; J trimming: 7 bases; junction bases outside the gene matches: 10. CDR1 is ENHRY and CDR2 is SYGVKD in the germline V gene. The CDR3 contains 14 residues. The CDR3 sequence: CAIQVAGTGNEQFF. The CDR3 DNA reads TGTGCCATCCAAGTAGCGGGAACGGGGAATGAGCAGTTCTTC.

The V gene is TRBV18, the J gene TRBJ2-7; D is possibly TRBD1 (5 bases). This CDR3 contains 15 residues. Germline V gene lookup returns CDR1 KGHSH and CDR2 LQKENI. Trimming stripped 3 bases from V and 3 bases from J, with 15 bases between. This chain's CDR3 is CASSPGQETLYEQYF. CDR3 bases: TGTGCCAGCTCACCGGGGCAGGAAACCCTCTACGAGCAGTACTTC. The variable domain in full, completed from reference TRBV18 and TRBJ2-7, reads NAGVMQNPRHLVRRRGQEARLRCSPMKGHSHVYWYRQLPEEGLKFMVYLQKENIIDESGMPKERFSAEFPKEGPSILRIQQVVRGDSAAYFCASSPGQETLYEQYFGPGTRLTVT.

The chain uses TRBV7-2 and TRBJ1-1; D gene unclear. CDR3 size: 13 residues. Between the trimmed V and J ends, which lost 1 base and 7 bases, there was a span of 10 bases. Germline assignment: CDR1 SGHTA and CDR2 FQGNSA. The CDR3 loop is CASSLGIQDEAFF. CDR3 DNA: TGTGCCAGCAGCTTAGGAATCCAGGATGAAGCTTTCTTT.

The gene calls are TRBV4-1 and TRBJ2-7; 8 bases agree with TRBD2. J gave up 3 bases and V 3 bases, and 7 bases lay outside the gene matches. Germline CDR1 MGHRA, CDR2 YSYEKL. This CDR3 is built from 15 residues. CDR3 bases: TGCGCCAGCAGCCACCCAGCGGGAGAATTCTACGAGCAGTACTTC. Translated: CASSHPAGEFYEQYF.